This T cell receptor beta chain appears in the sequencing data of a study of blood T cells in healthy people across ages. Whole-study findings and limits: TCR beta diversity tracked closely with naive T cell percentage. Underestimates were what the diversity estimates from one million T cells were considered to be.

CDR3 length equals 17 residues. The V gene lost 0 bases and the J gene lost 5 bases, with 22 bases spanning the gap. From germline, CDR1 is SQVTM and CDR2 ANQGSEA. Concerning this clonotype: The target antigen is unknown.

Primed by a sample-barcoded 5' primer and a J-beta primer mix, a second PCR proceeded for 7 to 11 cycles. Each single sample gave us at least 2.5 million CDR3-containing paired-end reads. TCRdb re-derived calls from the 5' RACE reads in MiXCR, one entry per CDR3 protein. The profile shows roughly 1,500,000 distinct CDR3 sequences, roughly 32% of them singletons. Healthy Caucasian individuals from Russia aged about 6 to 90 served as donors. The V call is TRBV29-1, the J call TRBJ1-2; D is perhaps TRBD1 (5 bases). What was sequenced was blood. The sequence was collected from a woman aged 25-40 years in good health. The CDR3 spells CSVEDRARQKSGYGYTF. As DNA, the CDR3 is TGCAGCGTTGAAGATCGGGCAAGACAGAAAAGTGGGTATGGCTACACCTTC.